A single TCR beta chain is shown here with its context. What this receptor recognizes is not known. Per-base qualities were not stored, and no clone one base away is much larger. These data are taken from a study of blood T cell repertoires in COVID-19 (dated by TCRdb to the early 2020s). Turning to the overall study: The collaborator samples originated in the United States, Italy and Spain and spanned the acute and convalescent phases of COVID-19. The material from the prospective study consisted of cDNA or gDNA derived from T cells, B-cell-depleted T cells, or PBMCs. The samples were drawn from the first 160 participants of the ongoing ImmuneRACE study and from over a thousand subjects provided by 6 global collaborators. The sample metadata nearly always contained a de-identified subject ID, COVID-19 status, age in years and sex. The repertoires were released in a freely available public database meant as a resource for research on the immune response to SARS-CoV-2. Where available, HLA class I and class II types were obtained from metadata supplied by the sample provider rather than from assay-based typing. The dataset comprised deeply sampled blood TCRbeta repertoires from subjects exposed to, actively infected with, or recovered from COVID-19. General conclusions and limits of the study: Clinical and demographic metadata were provided uncurated, with the amount varying by source and participant.

Collaborating institutions collected whole blood in K2EDTA tubes following their own protocols. For TCRbeta analysis, collaborators shipped samples as frozen whole blood, isolated PBMCs, or DNA extracted from either of those sample types. V is pared back by 4 bases and J by 0 bases, with 13 bases lying between the germline termini. Its CDR3 holds 15 amino acids, cysteine through phenylalanine. Only CDR3 DNA is held: 45 bases, read in frame from base 1. According to the germline V gene (reference sequence), CDR1 reads LGHDT and CDR2 reads YNNKEL. TCRbeta CDR3 regions were amplified from genomic DNA by means of the immunoSEQ Assay, a bias-controlled multiplex PCR. Per the source publication's procedure: The number of nucleated cells in each sample was estimated from the amplification of reference gene primers within the assay. To quantify the absolute abundance of each unique TCRbeta CDR3 rearrangement, sequence reads were collapsed and filtered. For each sample, productive Simpson clonality was calculated by taking the square root of Simpson's diversity index across productive rearrangements. TCRdb limited this immuneACCESS table to in-frame rearrangements with V and J called. A share of clones is missing; checked studies link under half to unresolved V genes, and the rest is unexplained. The DNA was the basis for D and trimming; V, J and clone size are from that table. Within this sample are roughly 120,000 clones, with almost 90% of them counted one time only. 0.88% of the sample is taken by the ten largest.

This receptor was taken from a woman aged 50 to 65 with active or convalescent COVID-19. Recombination joined TRBV3-1 (or the pseudogene TRBV3-2) with TRBJ2-7; TRBD1 is a weak D gene call, 5 bases matching. Sequencing was done on a sample of peripheral blood. The CDR3 protein: CASSPRHRSSYEQYF. Here is the DNA: TGTGCCAGCAGCCCAAGACACAGGAGCTCCTACGAGCAGTACTTC.